A selection of T cell receptor beta chains follows, all from one sample in a study of post-analysis software for immune sequencing data. In TCRdb, the PCR reads were re-called with MiXCR into one record per CDR3 protein. This sample carries almost 700,000 distinct CDR3 sequences, 55% to 60% of them seen once, and the ten largest clones take 11%. Source material: blood. The receptors stem from a girl aged 2 to 10 with multiple sclerosis. CDR3s include the opening cysteine and the closing phenylalanine or tryptophan. D genes are given only for firm matches. Clone sizes are given selectively: once, few, many, or a class where the clone is expanded.

>-|TRBJ2-5|TRBV5-6|-
TGTGCCAGCAACAAACCCGACTGGGGGCAAGAGACCCAGTACTTC
CASNKPDWGQETQYF
>-|TRBJ2-5|TRBV5-1|many
TGTGCCAGCAGCTTAGCAGAGACCCAGTACTTC
CASSLAETQYF
>TRBD1|TRBJ1-2|TRBV7-8|few
TGTGCCAGCAGCGGACAGGGGATAGATGGCTACACCTTC
CASSGQGIDGYTF
>-|TRBJ2-7|TRBV21-1|-
TGTGCCAGCAGCGTACCGGGACAGGGCCCTCTACCCTCCTACGAGCAGTACTTC
CASSVPGQGPLPSYEQYF
>-|TRBJ1-2|TRBV7-9|few
TGTGCCAGCAGCTTAGCAGGCGACAACTATGGCTACACCTTC
CASSLAGDNYGYTF
>-|TRBJ2-1|TRBV12-3/TRBV12-4|-
TGTGCCAGCAGTTGGGATACTTTAGGGAATGAGCAGTTCTTC
CASSWDTLGNEQFF
>-|TRBJ1-2|TRBV6-5|once
TGTGCCAGCAGTTACGATGGAGCCTCCAACTATGGCTACACCTTC
CASSYDGASNYGYTF
>-|TRBJ2-1|TRBV5-1|-
TGCGCCAGCAGCTTGGCCTATGAGCAGTTCTTC
CASSLAYEQFF
>-|TRBJ2-3|TRBV7-3|-
TGTGCCAGCAGCTTACGATGGGGCACAGATACGCAGTATTTT
CASSLRWGTDTQYF
>-|TRBJ2-3|TRBV12-3/TRBV12-4|-
TGTGCCAGCAGTTTTTCCGCTATTGATACGCAGTATTTT
CASSFSAIDTQYF
>-|TRBJ2-5|TRBV12-5|-
TGTGCTAGTGCCTGGTGGTCGGGGAGGGAGACCCAGTACTTC
CASAWWSGRETQYF
>TRBD2|TRBJ2-1|TRBV3-1|-
TGTGCCAGCAGCCATCTCGGACTAGCGGGGACGAGCTCCTACAATGAGCAGTTCTTC
CASSHLGLAGTSSYNEQFF
>TRBD1|TRBJ2-7|TRBV5-1|-
TGCGCCAGCAGCTTGGCTCGGGACAGGGGACATCTTCTCTACGAGCAGTACTTC
CASSLARDRGHLLYEQYF
>TRBD1|TRBJ2-1|TRBV15|-
TGTGCCACCAGCGGAGCGAGGGGGCTATCCTACAATGAGCAGTTCTTC
CATSGARGLSYNEQFF
>TRBD1|TRBJ1-6|TRBV20-1|-
TGCAGTGCTAGAGGACAGGGGGTGCCCCTCCACTTT
CSARGQGVPLHF
>TRBD1|TRBJ1-4|TRBV6-5|-
TGTGCCAGCAGTTACACGACAGGGGGAAATGAAAAACTGTTTTTT
CASSYTTGGNEKLFF
>TRBD2|TRBJ2-1|TRBV6-2/TRBV6-3|-
TGTGCCACCTCGGAGGGACTAGCGGGGGCAAACTACTACAATGAGCAGTTCTTC
CATSEGLAGANYYNEQFF
>-|TRBJ2-3|TRBV20-1|once
TGCAGTGGGGAGAGGAGGGGGAGGTCAGATACGCAGTATTTT
CSGERRGRSDTQYF
>TRBD1|TRBJ1-1|TRBV12-3/TRBV12-4|-
TGTGCCAGCAGTTTTCAAGGACAGGGGGACACTGAAGCTTTCTTT
CASSFQGQGDTEAFF
>TRBD2|TRBJ2-1|TRBV20-1|few
TGCAGTGCTAGAGTTGGGACTAGCTACAATGAGCAGTTCTTC
CSARVGTSYNEQFF
>-|TRBJ2-5|TRBV20-1|-
TGCAGTGCTAGAGAAGACTATAGCGCCTGGGAGACCCAGTACTTC
CSAREDYSAWETQYF
>TRBD2|TRBJ2-1|TRBV20-1|few
TGCAGTGCTAAAGCTCAACTAGCGGGGATCTACAATGAGCAGTTCTTC
CSAKAQLAGIYNEQFF
>TRBD1|TRBJ1-2|TRBV6-5|-
TGTGCCAGCAGTCAACAGGGGACGACCCTGCGGGGCTACACCTTC
CASSQQGTTLRGYTF
>TRBD1|TRBJ2-2|TRBV29-1|once
TGCAGCGTTGAACCGATTGATGGACAGGGGAACACCGGGGAGCTGTTTTTT
CSVEPIDGQGNTGELFF
>-|TRBJ2-5|TRBV6-6|-
TGTGCCAGCAGTTACTGGTGGGTGGAGACCCAGTACTTC
CASSYWWVETQYF
>TRBD1|TRBJ2-6|TRBV4-1|-
TGCGCCAGCAGCCTCGTGGCAGGGGGCTCTCTCTCTGGGGCCAACGTCCTGACTTTC
CASSLVAGGSLSGANVLTF
>TRBD1|TRBJ2-1|TRBV7-7|-
TGTGCCAGCAGCCCCGCATTGGGACAGGGTCTCGGGAATGAGCAGTTCTTC
CASSPALGQGLGNEQFF
>-|TRBJ1-2|TRBV12-3/TRBV12-4|few
TGTGCCAGCAGTTCGTCCCGGGGATTCGGCAACTATGGCTACACCTTC
CASSSSRGFGNYGYTF
>-|TRBJ2-6|TRBV29-1|few
TGCAGCGTACCGGGGTCTGGGGCCAACGTCCTGACTTTC
CSVPGSGANVLTF
>TRBD2|TRBJ2-1|TRBV12-3/TRBV12-4|-
TGTGCCAGCACCTTAGAGACTAGCCCCTCCTACAATGAGCAGTTCTTC
CASTLETSPSYNEQFF
>-|TRBJ1-1|TRBV5-1|-
TGCGCCAGCAGCTTGCTATACCGGGAGGCGAACACTGAAGCTTTCTTT
CASSLLYREANTEAFF
>TRBD2|TRBJ2-7|TRBV5-1|-
TGCGCCAGCAGAGGGTATGGCGGGAGCCGCAATACCTACAATGAGCAGTACTTC
CASRGYGGSRNTYNEQYF
>TRBD1|TRBJ2-4|TRBV20-1|-
TGCAGTGCTAGACACAGGGGGCGCCTTGAGCAGTACTTC
CSARHRGRLEQYF
>-|TRBJ1-6|TRBV6-6|-
TGTGCCAGCAGTCCCACGGGCCTACAGGGTAGGAATTCACCCCTCCACTTT
CASSPTGLQGRNSPLHF
>-|TRBJ2-1|TRBV6-6|few
TGTGCCAGCAGTTACTCAGTGCAGGGAGGTTGGAATGAGCAGTTCTTC
CASSYSVQGGWNEQFF
>-|TRBJ2-1|TRBV29-1|-
TGCGGCGTTGAAGCGAAAGAGCAACTGCCTTCCTCCTACAATGAGCAGTTCTTC
CGVEAKEQLPSSYNEQFF
>-|TRBJ2-4|TRBV20-1|-
TGCAGTGCAAGTCTCGGGATCAAGGGTCTACGAGGGAACATTCAGTACTTC
CSASLGIKGLRGNIQYF
>-|TRBJ2-1|TRBV2|few
TGTGCCAGCAGTGAAGCCAGGAGGGTTCCCAATGAGCAGTTCTTC
CASSEARRVPNEQFF
>-|TRBJ2-1|TRBV5-1|-
TGCGCCAGCAGCACGGACAGCCCCTACAATGAGCAGTTCTTC
CASSTDSPYNEQFF
>-|TRBJ1-1|TRBV10-3|-
TGTGCCATCAGTGAGGCATACTCGAACACTGAAGCTTTCTTT
CAISEAYSNTEAFF